Listed below are T cell receptor beta chains from one sample, sequenced in a study of blood T cell repertoires in COVID-19. The repertoire was sequenced with immunoSEQ multiplex PCR; TCRdb's copy has only in-frame clones and lacks some. The sample holds 300,000 or so clones, 85% seen once. Sequencing input: peripheral blood. The receptors shown here come from a woman aged 45 to 65 with active or convalescent COVID-19. The CDR3 runs from the conserved cysteine through the conserved F or W. The D gene is left open where the match is weak. Rows give clone size only sometimes, using once, few, many, or a class for an expanded clone.

d_call	clone_size	v_call	j_call	cdr3_aa	cdr3_nt
TRBD2	-	TRBV3-1/TRBV3-2	TRBJ2-2	CASSPRTRWSTGELFF	TGTGCCAGCAGCCCACGGACTAGATGGAGCACCGGGGAGCTGTTTTTT
-	once	TRBV25-1	TRBJ1-4	CASSDDPGVRPDGEKLFF	TGTGCCAGCAGTGATGATCCAGGGGTGAGGCCCGACGGTGAAAAACTGTTTTTT
-	-	TRBV18	TRBJ1-2	CASSPDFTTGYGYTF	TGTGCCAGCTCACCGGATTTCACGACAGGCTATGGCTACACCTTC
TRBD2	-	TRBV5-1	TRBJ2-7	CASSAGTSGRAADEQYF	TGCGCCAGCAGCGCCGGGACTAGCGGGAGGGCCGCTGACGAGCAGTACTTC
TRBD2	-	TRBV20-1	TRBJ2-1	CSASSSRASGSFGEQFF	TGCAGTGCTAGTTCTTCGAGAGCTAGCGGGAGTTTCGGGGAGCAGTTCTTC
TRBD2	-	TRBV3-1/TRBV3-2	TRBJ2-1	CASSSGLVWGEQFF	TGTGCCAGCAGCTCCGGACTAGTCTGGGGTGAGCAGTTCTTC
-	-	TRBV2	TRBJ1-4	CASSDSGNEKLFF	TGTGCCAGCAGTGACTCGGGAAATGAAAAACTGTTTTTT
-	-	TRBV28	TRBJ1-5	CASRAGGLGNQPQHF	TGTGCCAGCAGAGCGGGCGGGTTGGGCAATCAGCCCCAGCATTTT
-	-	TRBV10-3	TRBJ2-7	CALGAGSGDYEQYF	TGTGCCCTAGGGGCAGGGTCGGGAGACTACGAGCAGTACTTC
-	-	TRBV5-1	TRBJ2-5	CASSLDPGVQETQYF	TGCGCCAGCAGCTTGGATCCGGGGGTCCAAGAGACCCAGTACTTC
TRBD2	-	TRBV5-6	TRBJ2-1	CASSLPTSGYNEQFF	TGTGCCAGCAGCTTGCCGACTAGCGGCTACAATGAGCAGTTCTTC
TRBD2	-	TRBV5-6	TRBJ2-2	CASSLEGLAGRRNRELFF	TGTGCCAGCAGCTTGGAGGGGCTAGCGGGAAGGAGAAACCGGGAGCTGTTTTTT
TRBD2	-	TRBV25-1	TRBJ2-3	CASSESTSLSTDTQYF	TGTGCCAGCAGTGAGTCGACTAGCCTAAGCACAGATACGCAGTATTTT
-	-	TRBV27	TRBJ2-7	CASRVRVYEQYF	TGTGCCAGCAGAGTCAGGGTCTACGAGCAGTACTTC
-	few	TRBV19	TRBJ2-3	CASSIGTGDTQYF	TGTGCCAGTAGTATTGGTACAGGAGATACGCAGTATTTT
TRBD2	-	TRBV9	TRBJ2-5	CASSPRTSEETQYF	TGTGCCAGCAGCCCGCGGACTAGCGAAGAGACCCAGTACTTC
-	-	TRBV6-1	TRBJ2-3	CASSERGAMSTDTQYF	TGTGCCAGCAGTGAAAGGGGCGCTATGAGCACAGATACGCAGTATTTT
-	-	TRBV5-1	TRBJ1-1	CASSSDSMNTEAFF	TGCGCCAGCAGCTCGGACAGTATGAACACTGAAGCTTTCTTT
-	-	TRBV5-1	TRBJ2-1	CASSLIGGSEQFF	TGCGCCAGCAGCTTAATAGGGGGTAGTGAGCAGTTCTTC
-	-	TRBV9	TRBJ1-6	CASSPNRVSPLHF	TGTGCCAGCAGCCCTAACAGGGTTTCACCCCTCCACTTT
-	-	TRBV21-1	TRBJ1-5	CASSKAGQGAGNQPQHF	TGTGCCAGCAGCAAAGCGGGACAGGGGGCGGGGAATCAGCCCCAGCATTTT
-	-	TRBV5-1	TRBJ1-1	CASSFLSGSLNTEAFF	TGCGCCAGCAGCTTCTTATCAGGGTCCCTGAACACTGAAGCTTTCTTT
-	-	TRBV15	TRBJ2-3	CATSREGGGTDTQYF	TGTGCCACCAGCAGAGAAGGAGGGGGCACAGATACGCAGTATTTT
-	-	TRBV29-1	TRBJ2-5	CSVEALNPGKTQYF	TGCAGCGTTGAAGCCCTCAACCCGGGGAAGACCCAGTACTTC
TRBD1	-	TRBV7-6	TRBJ2-7	CASSPTGASYEQYF	TGTGCCAGCAGCCCAACAGGGGCCTCATACGAGCAGTACTTC
-	few	TRBV7-6	TRBJ1-1	CASSLEQNTEAFF	TGTGCCAGCAGCTTAGAACAGAACACTGAAGCTTTCTTT
-	-	TRBV29-1	TRBJ2-1	CSVEWQEAYNEQFF	TGCAGCGTTGAGTGGCAGGAAGCCTACAATGAGCAGTTCTTC
-	-	TRBV7-3	TRBJ2-3	CASSSPLLAADTQYF	TGTGCCAGCAGCTCGCCGCTACTAGCAGCAGATACGCAGTATTTT
-	-	TRBV27	TRBJ2-1	CASSYRPRNEQFF	TGTGCCAGTAGTTACAGACCCCGGAATGAGCAGTTCTTC
-	-	TRBV20-1	TRBJ1-1	CSARDLGFF	TGCAGTGCTAGAGATCTAGGTTTCTTT
-	-	TRBV7-8	TRBJ2-4	CASSLARVPAKNIQYF	TGTGCCAGCAGCTTAGCACGAGTCCCAGCCAAAAACATTCAGTACTTC
TRBD1	-	TRBV9	TRBJ1-1	CASSVRDRGHTEAFF	TGTGCCAGCAGCGTACGTGACAGGGGCCACACTGAAGCTTTCTTT
-	once	TRBV25-1	TRBJ2-1	CASSVVVPGNEQFF	TGTGCCAGCAGTGTTGTGGTACCGGGTAATGAGCAGTTCTTC
-	-	TRBV6-4	TRBJ1-6	CASSDTGSNSPLHF	TGTGCCAGCAGTGATACAGGGTCTAATTCACCCCTCCACTTT
TRBD1	-	TRBV5-5	TRBJ2-7	CASSLVPGGGYEQYF	TGTGCCAGCAGCTTGGTCCCAGGGGGCGGCTACGAGCAGTACTTC
TRBD2	-	TRBV5-1	TRBJ2-2	CASSGGLAENGELFF	TGCGCCAGCAGCGGGGGACTAGCGGAGAACGGGGAGCTGTTTTTT
-	-	TRBV12-5	TRBJ2-1	CASGLDRVGEQFF	TGTGCTAGTGGTTTGGACAGAGTGGGTGAGCAGTTCTTC
-	once	TRBV15	TRBJ2-5	CATSRPTVQETQYF	TGTGCCACCAGCCGACCGACAGTCCAAGAGACCCAGTACTTC
TRBD1	-	TRBV7-3	TRBJ1-2	CASSPGTGPDYGYTF	TGTGCCAGCAGCCCCGGGACAGGGCCCGACTATGGCTACACCTTC
-	-	TRBV3-1/TRBV3-2	TRBJ1-3	CASSQRRGTIYF	TGTGCCAGCAGCCAAAGGAGGGGCACCATATATTTT
-	-	TRBV6-2/TRBV6-3	TRBJ2-3	CASSYGVADTQYF	TGTGCCAGCAGTTACGGAGTTGCAGATACGCAGTATTTT